This TCR beta chain is drawn from a study of T cells in Graves' hyperthyroidism and ophthalmopathy. Whole-study findings and limits: The blood repertoire included most of the expanded thyroid clonotypes above 0.001.

TCR beta CDR3 regions were amplified from RNA transcripts. Primed by the HTBI set, a first-round RT-PCR was run on the TCR CDR3. MiXCR, applied by TCRdb to the multiplex PCR reads, yields one record per CDR3 protein. The sample has under 650,000 distinct CDR3 sequences; 15% to 20% are singletons. In regard to this clonotype: Antigen specificity is unknown.

CDR1 is SGHAT, CDR2 FQNNGV, per germline. The V and J ends lost 5 bases and 7 bases, in that order; junction bases with no gene match: 14. The CDR3 consists of 16 residues. The source is a woman aged 25 to 39 with Graves' hyperthyroidism. The specimen was blood. The V and J genes are TRBV11-2 and TRBJ2-7, with 10 bases lining up with TRBD2. The CDR3 nucleotides are TGTGCCAGCAGCCTGGGACTAGCGTCCAGAACGGGGGAGCAGTACTTC. Encoded protein: CASSLGLASRTGEQYF.